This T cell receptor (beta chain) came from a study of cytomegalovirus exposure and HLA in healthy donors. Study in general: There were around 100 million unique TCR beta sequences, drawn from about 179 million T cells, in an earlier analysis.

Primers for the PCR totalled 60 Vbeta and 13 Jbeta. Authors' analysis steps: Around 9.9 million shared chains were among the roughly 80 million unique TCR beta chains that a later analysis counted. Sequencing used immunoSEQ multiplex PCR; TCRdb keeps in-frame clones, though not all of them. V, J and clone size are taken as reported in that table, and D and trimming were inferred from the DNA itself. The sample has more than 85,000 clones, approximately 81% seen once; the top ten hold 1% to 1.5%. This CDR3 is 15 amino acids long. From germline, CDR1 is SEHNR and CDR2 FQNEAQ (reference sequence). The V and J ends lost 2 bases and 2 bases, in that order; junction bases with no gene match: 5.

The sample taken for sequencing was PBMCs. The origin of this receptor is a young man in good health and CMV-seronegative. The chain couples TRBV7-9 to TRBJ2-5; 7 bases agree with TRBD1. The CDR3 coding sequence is TGTGCCAGCAGCTTAACCCGCAGGGGGCAAGAGACCCAGTACTTC. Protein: CASSLTRRGQETQYF. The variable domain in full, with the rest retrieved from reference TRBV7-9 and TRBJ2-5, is DTGVSQNPRHKITKRGQNVTFRCDPISEHNRLYWYRQTLGQGPEFLTYFQNEAQLEKSRLLSDRFSAERPKGSFSTLEIQRTEQGDSAMYLCASSLTRRGQETQYFGPGTRLLVL.